Listed below are T cell receptor beta chains from one sample, sequenced in a study of blood T cell repertoires in COVID-19. Some clones are missing from TCRdb's copy, which holds only in-frame ones; the method was immunoSEQ multiplex PCR. The sample yields 100,000 or so clones, roughly 92% seen once. Sequences were obtained from peripheral blood. These receptors were taken from a man aged 50 to 59 with active COVID-19. The conserved cysteine and the conserved F or W are not part of the CDR3 here.

J gene | V gene | CDR3 protein
TRBJ2-5 | TRBV30 | AWSVAALQETQY
TRBJ1-1 | TRBV7-2 | ASTSQAYTEAF
TRBJ2-2 | TRBV4-1 | ASSRTGTENTGELF
TRBJ1-5 | TRBV12-5 | ASAAQGDQPQH
TRBJ2-3 | TRBV18 | ASSPPGQGSDTQY
TRBJ1-2 | TRBV29-1 | SVRQGKEDYGYT
TRBJ2-2 | TRBV4-1 | ASSHPRGTGELF
TRBJ2-1 | TRBV7-8 | ASSLAPGREREQF
TRBJ2-7 | TRBV6-6 | ASSYSRQGAYEQY
TRBJ1-2 | TRBV18 | ASSPDRENYGYT
TRBJ1-5 | TRBV19 | ASSMGSGSNQPQH
TRBJ1-2 | TRBV11-1 | ASSAVGEAYGYT
TRBJ2-1 | TRBV4-1 | ASSQLTQRDEQF
TRBJ1-1 | TRBV10-3 | AIRVTVNTEAF
TRBJ1-3 | TRBV12-3/TRBV12-4 | ASSFNSNTIY
TRBJ2-2 | TRBV19 | ATTTTGTGAGELF
TRBJ2-2 | TRBV5-1 | ASSPRDTGNTGELF
TRBJ2-2 | TRBV3-1/TRBV3-2 | ASSQNRVGASTGELF
TRBJ2-7 | TRBV5-6 | ASSMGTSSYEQY
TRBJ2-6 | TRBV19 | ASSRTVGAAEVVLT
TRBJ2-5 | TRBV6-4 | AIRRASWETQY
TRBJ2-5 | TRBV6-5 | ASRRGTSETQY
TRBJ1-3 | TRBV19 | ASSSQTTGQGNTIY
TRBJ2-3 | TRBV6-2/TRBV6-3 | ASSGYRTSTDTQY
TRBJ2-7 | TRBV2 | ASSEVRVGEQY